Here is one TCR beta chain with its context. Its antigen remains unidentified. Each CDR3 protein gets one entry after TCRdb re-called the 5' RACE reads with MiXCR. There are 85,000 to 100,000 distinct CDR3 sequences in the sample; less than 15% occur only once, and roughly two fifths lies in the top ten. Time point described: sample taken at primary tumor resection. The cohort: approximately 66 early-stage, untreated non-small cell lung cancer patients. These data come from a study of spatial heterogeneity in lung cancer. Overall study findings and caveats: Resection blood, more than follow-up blood, showed ubiquitous expanded tumor TCRs.

The V gene's germline CDR1 is MNHEY and CDR2 SVGEGT. The V segment lost 5 bases and the J segment 5 bases; nucleotides outside the gene matches: 18. The CDR3 has 18 amino acids. V and J are TRBV6-2 or TRBV6-3 and TRBJ1-1, with 9 bases matching TRBD1. The TCR sequence derives from a male donor with early-stage non-small cell lung cancer. Here the sequenced sample was PBMCs, taken at surgery. CDR3 sequence reads: CASSPNYGTGRGWTEAFF. The CDR3 coding sequence is TGTGCCAGCAGTCCGAACTACGGGACAGGGAGAGGGTGGACTGAAGCTTTCTTT.